This TCR beta chain was identified in a study of blood T cell repertoires in COVID-19 (dated by TCRdb to about 2020). For context, the study as a whole: The collaborator samples originated in the United States, Italy and Spain and spanned the acute and convalescent phases of COVID-19. The prospective study material was composed of cDNA or gDNA derived from T cells, B-cell-depleted T cells, or PBMCs. The dataset comprised deeply sampled blood TCRbeta repertoires from subjects exposed to, actively infected with, or recovered from COVID-19. The repertoires were made available in a free public database intended to serve as a resource for research on the immune response to SARS-CoV-2. Samples came from the ongoing ImmuneRACE study (first 160 participants) plus 1,254 subjects from 6 global collaborators. Sample metadata almost always included a de-identified subject ID, COVID-19 status, age in years and sex. Where available, HLA class I and class II types were obtained from metadata supplied by the sample provider rather than from assay-based typing.

General study outcomes and caveats: The quantity of clinical and demographic metadata differed by source and by participant and was supplied without curation.

As regards this clone: Its binding antigen is unknown. Per-base qualities were not stored, and no clone one base away is much larger.

V was cut back by 4 bases and J by 3 bases, leaving a gap of 17 bases between them. CDR1 and CDR2, looked up from the germline V gene, are SGHDT and YYEEEE. The CDR3, from cysteine to phenylalanine, totals 16 residues. Only the CDR3 DNA stays, 48 bases, in frame from base 1. Each collaborating institution followed its own protocols to collect whole blood in K2EDTA tubes. For TCRbeta analysis, collaborators shipped samples as frozen whole blood, isolated PBMCs, or DNA extracted from either of those sample types. TCRbeta CDR3 regions were amplified from genomic DNA using the immunoSEQ Assay, a bias-controlled multiplex PCR. The authors' pipeline ran thus. The number of nucleated cells in each sample was estimated by amplification of reference gene primers within the assay. To quantify the absolute abundance of each unique TCRbeta CDR3 rearrangement, sequence reads were collapsed and filtered. For each sample, productive Simpson clonality was calculated as the square root of Simpson's diversity index over productive rearrangements. The source is immuneACCESS, and TCRdb retained only in-frame sequences with V and J called. Part of the clones is not carried over; for the studies checked, unresolved V genes explain less than half of this, and the remainder is unexplained. The V and J calls and clone size were taken over from that table, and D and trimming were inferred from the DNA. The sample contains 55,000 to 90,000 clones, about 86% of them found a single time. Of the sample, about 4.3% is held by the ten largest clones.

Sequenced: peripheral blood. The origin of this receptor is a woman aged 55 to 70 with acute or convalescent COVID-19. The sequence is built from TRBV5-6 and TRBJ1-5, with TRBD1 tentatively as D gene (6 bases match). The nucleotide sequence reads as follows: TGTGCCAGCAGCAAGGTCGCAGGGGTACTCAATCAGCCCCAGCATTTT. It is translated as CASSKVAGVLNQPQHF.